Listed below are T cell receptor beta chains from one sample, sequenced in a study of identical twins. TCRdb re-called the 5' RACE reads with MiXCR, one entry per CDR3 protein. The table includes some 690,000 distinct CDR3 sequences, 20% to 25% detected once. A further study also used this sample, focusing on T cells expressing NK-cell markers.

Sample: PBMCs. Receptors originate from a woman aged 18-30 years in good health. Both conserved end residues are part of each CDR3. D genes are given only for firm matches. Not every row has a clone size; where given, it reads once, few, many or a size class.

d_gene,v_gene,j_gene,abundance,CDR3nt,CDR3aa
TRBD2,TRBV18,TRBJ2-1,NA,TGTGCCAGCTCAACGGCACTAGCGGGGGCGTACAATGAGCAGTTCTTC,CASSTALAGAYNEQFF
TRBD1,TRBV6-2/TRBV6-3,TRBJ1-2,few,TGTGCCAGCAACGACAGGGTAGGCGGCTACACCTTC,CASNDRVGGYTF
NA,TRBV5-1,TRBJ1-1,few,TGCGCCAGCAGCTCTCTGGGAGTCACTGAAGCTTTCTTT,CASSSLGVTEAFF
NA,TRBV20-1,TRBJ2-3,NA,TGCAGTGCTAGGGTAATAGCCAGGGTGGATACGCAGTATTTT,CSARVIARVDTQYF
NA,TRBV6-5,TRBJ2-7,NA,TGTGCCAGCAGGATGGCCCCCTGGGAGCAGTACTTC,CASRMAPWEQYF
NA,TRBV4-1,TRBJ2-7,NA,TGCGCCAGCAGCCAATTAGGGGACGCCCGCGGCGAGCAGTACTTC,CASSQLGDARGEQYF
NA,TRBV7-9,TRBJ2-1,few,TGTGCCAGCAGCTGGGGTAGTAGAGAGCAGTTCTTC,CASSWGSREQFF
TRBD1,TRBV20-1,TRBJ2-2,many,TGCAGTGCTAGAGACTACAGGGGGTCGGACACCGGGGAGCTGTTTTTT,CSARDYRGSDTGELFF
TRBD2,TRBV20-1,TRBJ2-1,many,TGCAGTGCCCTTAGTAGCGGGAGGGCCGGCAATGAGCAGTTCTTC,CSALSSGRAGNEQFF
NA,TRBV6-1,TRBJ2-7,few,TGTGCCAGCACCGGACAGACCTCCTACGAGCAGTACTTC,CASTGQTSYEQYF
NA,TRBV7-9,TRBJ2-4,few,TGTGCCAGCAGCTCGTGGGGAGGAAACATTCAGTACTTC,CASSSWGGNIQYF
NA,TRBV6-5,TRBJ2-3,few,TGTGCCAGCAGTTCTATAGGGACCACAGATACGCAGTATTTT,CASSSIGTTDTQYF
TRBD2,TRBV5-1,TRBJ2-5,NA,TGCGCCAGCAGCTTGGAGCCTAGCGGGGGGGAGACCCAGTACTTC,CASSLEPSGGETQYF
NA,TRBV7-8,TRBJ1-5,NA,TGTGCCAGCAGCTTAGCGCTGATGGGACAGCCCCAGCATTTT,CASSLALMGQPQHF
TRBD1,TRBV10-3,TRBJ2-3,NA,TGTGCCATCAGGGGACAGGGGTTTGGGACAGATACGCAGTATTTT,CAIRGQGFGTDTQYF
TRBD1,TRBV12-3/TRBV12-4,TRBJ1-2,NA,TGTGCCAGCAATCCGGGACAGGGATATGGCTACACCTTC,CASNPGQGYGYTF
TRBD2,TRBV6-1,TRBJ2-1,NA,TGTGCCAGCAGTGATGCTAGCGGGAGGGTCTCCTACAATGAGCAGTTCTTC,CASSDASGRVSYNEQFF
NA,TRBV20-1,TRBJ1-4,NA,TGCAGTGCAAGTCGACAGAAGAATGAAAAACTGTTTTTT,CSASRQKNEKLFF
NA,TRBV12-3/TRBV12-4,TRBJ2-7,few,TGTGCCAGCAGTTTGGGCCTCTCCGTGGAGGGAACCTACGAGCAGTACTTC,CASSLGLSVEGTYEQYF
NA,TRBV12-3/TRBV12-4,TRBJ2-1,NA,TGTGCCAGCAGTTTCGTTCGGATTGAGCAGTTCTTC,CASSFVRIEQFF
NA,TRBV5-4,TRBJ2-1,many,TGTGCCAGCAGCACGTCCAACAGGTGGGATGAGCAGTTCTTC,CASSTSNRWDEQFF
NA,TRBV7-2,TRBJ2-5,NA,TGTGCCAGCAGCTTTCACAGGAGAGAGACCCAGTACTTC,CASSFHRRETQYF
NA,TRBV29-1,TRBJ2-6,NA,TGCAGCATACTATCTGGGGCCAACGTCCTGACTTTC,CSILSGANVLTF
NA,TRBV20-1,TRBJ1-2,NA,TGCAGTGCTAGTTTTCAAGGAAACTATGGCTACACCTTC,CSASFQGNYGYTF
NA,TRBV7-9,TRBJ2-7,NA,TGTGCCAGCAGCTTATCGGCCATAACCTACGAGCAGTACTTC,CASSLSAITYEQYF
NA,TRBV20-1,TRBJ2-3,many,TGCAGTGCTCCTGATATAGCCGGCACAGATACGCAGTATTTT,CSAPDIAGTDTQYF
NA,TRBV5-6,TRBJ2-4,many,TGTGCCAGCAGCCCCACCCTAAGAGCCAAAAACATTCAGTACTTC,CASSPTLRAKNIQYF
NA,TRBV12-3/TRBV12-4,TRBJ2-1,NA,TGTGCCAGCAAGAGTTTACTAGTTCCCGAGCAGTTCTTC,CASKSLLVPEQFF
NA,TRBV12-3/TRBV12-4,TRBJ2-3,NA,TGTGCCAGCTGTGAGCGGGAAGGGGGTACGCAGTATTTT,CASCEREGGTQYF
TRBD1,TRBV10-2,TRBJ2-6,few,TGCGCCAGCAGTGACTTGGACAGGGACAACGTCCTGACTTTC,CASSDLDRDNVLTF
NA,TRBV18,TRBJ2-1,NA,TGTGCCAGCTCGTCGGCTAGCGAGCAGTTCTTC,CASSSASEQFF
NA,TRBV12-3/TRBV12-4,TRBJ2-3,NA,TGTGCCAGCAGTCTCATCCGGGGGAGGACAGATACGCAGTATTTT,CASSLIRGRTDTQYF
TRBD2,TRBV12-3/TRBV12-4,TRBJ2-3,few,TGTGCCAGCAGTTTCAGGACCGGGACTAGCGGAACAGATACGCAGTATTTT,CASSFRTGTSGTDTQYF
NA,TRBV6-2/TRBV6-3,TRBJ2-2,NA,TGTGCCAGCGGGGGATCAGGTCGGGAGCTGTTTTTT,CASGGSGRELFF
TRBD2,TRBV20-1,TRBJ2-3,NA,TGCAGTGCGAAACTAGCGGTAACAGCAACGCAGTATTTT,CSAKLAVTATQYF
TRBD2,TRBV9,TRBJ2-3,few,TGTGCCAGCAGCGTTCAAGCGGGGGGGCCCGGAGATACGCAGTATTTT,CASSVQAGGPGDTQYF
NA,TRBV7-8,TRBJ2-1,NA,TGTGCCAGCAGCCCCTACCAGCGCCTCGATGTATATGAGCAGTTCTTC,CASSPYQRLDVYEQFF
NA,TRBV29-1,TRBJ2-5,few,TGCAGCGTTGTTTGGGGGACGGCGACGGAGGCGGCAGGGACCCAGTACTTC,CSVVWGTATEAAGTQYF
NA,TRBV5-1,TRBJ2-7,few,TGCGCCAGCAGCTTCCAGGAGACCTACGAGCAGTACTTC,CASSFQETYEQYF
NA,TRBV7-9,TRBJ1-5,NA,TGTGCCAGCAGCTTAGCCGAAGTTCAGCCCCAGCATTTT,CASSLAEVQPQHF
TRBD2,TRBV5-1,TRBJ2-5,NA,TGCGCCAGCAGCTTCCCGGACGGGGGAGGGGAGACCCAGTACTTC,CASSFPDGGGETQYF
TRBD2,TRBV10-3,TRBJ2-7,NA,TGTGCCATCAGTGGGGAGACTAGCGGGAGAATCGGGTACGAGCAGTACTTC,CAISGETSGRIGYEQYF
NA,TRBV6-5,TRBJ1-1,few,TGTGCCAGCAGTCGAGTCGAGGGAGAAGCTTTCTTT,CASSRVEGEAFF
NA,TRBV20-1,TRBJ2-2,few,TGCAGTGCCCTGGTGGAAGACACCGGGGAGCTGTTTTTT,CSALVEDTGELFF
NA,TRBV6-1,TRBJ2-7,NA,TGTGCCAGCCGGCGGGCAGCCCTCTACGAGCAGTACTTC,CASRRAALYEQYF
TRBD2,TRBV12-3/TRBV12-4,TRBJ2-7,NA,TGTGCCAGCAGTTTAGCGGGGGAGGGACCCTACGAGCAGTACTTC,CASSLAGEGPYEQYF
TRBD2,TRBV20-1,TRBJ2-7,NA,TGCAGTGCTAGTCATCCGAGCGGGACGAGGGAGCAGTACTTC,CSASHPSGTREQYF
TRBD2,TRBV10-3,TRBJ2-3,NA,TGTGCCATCAGTGATCGCGGGGGGCCGACCACAGATACGCAGTATTTT,CAISDRGGPTTDTQYF
NA,TRBV12-3/TRBV12-4,TRBJ2-7,once,TGTGCCAGCAGTTTATCACTACCCTACGAGCAGTACTTC,CASSLSLPYEQYF
TRBD2,TRBV20-1,TRBJ2-2,NA,TGCAGTGGTCCCCTAGCGGGGGGGCGTACCGGGGAGCTGTTTTTT,CSGPLAGGRTGELFF
TRBD2,TRBV3-1,TRBJ2-3,many,TGTGCCAGCAGCCTCCTAAGCGGGAGGAGCACAGATACGCAGTATTTT,CASSLLSGRSTDTQYF
NA,TRBV6-5,TRBJ2-3,NA,TGTGCCAGCAGTTACTCGAAAGTGTGGGGCACAGATACGCAGTATTTT,CASSYSKVWGTDTQYF
NA,TRBV27,TRBJ1-1,NA,TGTGCCAGCAGTTTACAGGGTCTGGACTCGAGAACTGAAGCTTTCTTT,CASSLQGLDSRTEAFF
TRBD2,TRBV25-1,TRBJ2-7,NA,TGTGCCAGCAGTGAACAAGATAGCGGGGGGGCTGGGTACGAGCAGTACTTC,CASSEQDSGGAGYEQYF
TRBD1,TRBV15,TRBJ2-4,few,TGTGCCACTCGGACAGGTTGGGCCAAAAACATTCAGTACTTC,CATRTGWAKNIQYF